The 10 T cell receptor beta chains below all came from one sample that was sequenced in a study of T cell responses to AZD1222 COVID-19 vaccine. TCRdb's table, derived via immunoSEQ multiplex PCR, lists solely in-frame clones and lacks some. Of more than 65,000 clones listed, 86% are singletons. This specimen was peripheral blood, taken on day 0 of AZD1222 vaccination. These receptor sequences come from an adult in good health.

The chain has TRBV19 and TRBJ2-3; D unresolved. This CDR3 contains 13 residues. The V end was cut by 6 bases, the J end by 3 bases, with 10 bases between. Germline assignment: CDR1 LNHDA and CDR2 SQIVND (reference sequence). Here the CDR3 DNA reads TGTGCCAGTAGAGGACGGACGACAGATACGCAGTATTTT. It translates to CASRGRTTDTQYF.

The genes are TRBV6-5 and TRBJ2-1, with 7 nucleotides matching TRBD1. V dropped 8 bases and J dropped 10; count of bases not matched to a gene: 8. From germline, CDR1 is MNHEY and CDR2 SVGAGI. The CDR3 extends over 12 amino acids. The CDR3 spells CASAERDSEQFF. The CDR3, as DNA: TGTGCCAGCGCCGAGAGGGACAGCGAGCAGTTCTTC.

CDR3 in DNA: TGTGCCATCAGACAGGGGGGCCTGAACACCGGGGAGCTGTTTTTT. Translating it yields CAIRQGGLNTGELFF. V gene TRBV10-3 combines with J gene TRBJ2-2; 8 bases fit TRBD1. Germline trimming cut 6 bases from V and 1 base from J; bases unmatched to any gene: 4. Germline V CDR1 and CDR2: ENHRY, SYGVKD. CDR3 length: 15 amino acids.

This clone was picked up one time. The gene calls are TRBV9 and TRBJ2-7; 7 nucleotides line up with TRBD2. In germline, CDR1 is SGDLS, CDR2 YYNGEE. J lost 3 bases, V lost 0 bases, and 6 bases had no gene match. This CDR3 spans 15 amino acids. The CDR3 spells CASSVAPAGDYEQYF. The CDR3 region has the DNA TGTGCCAGCAGCGTAGCTCCCGCGGGAGACTACGAGCAGTACTTC. Variable domain in full (rest from reference TRBV9 and TRBJ2-7): DSGVTQTPKHLITATGQRVTLRCSPRSGDLSVYWYQQSLDQGLQFLIQYYNGEERAKGNILERFSAQQFPDLHSELNLSSLELGDSALYFCASSVAPAGDYEQYFGPGTRLTVT.

This chain connects TRBV3-1 (or the pseudogene TRBV3-2) to TRBJ2-1, with 8 positions matching TRBD2. The CDR3 covers 12 residues. From germline, CDR1 is LGHDT and CDR2 YNNKEL (reference sequence). The ends lost 6 bases at V and 14 bases at J; junction bases unmatched: 9. The CDR3: CASSTGTRREFF. In DNA, the CDR3 is TGTGCCAGCAGTACCGGGACTAGGCGCGAGTTCTTC.

V gene TRBV19 combines with J gene TRBJ1-2; 7 bases line up with TRBD1. Looked up from germline, CDR1 is LNHDA and CDR2 is SQIVND (reference sequence). After removal of 3 bases from V and 6 bases from J, the junction contained 7 bases not matched to a gene. The CDR3 runs to 14 residues. Here the CDR3 DNA reads TGTGCCAGTAGTATTCAGGGGGGCCCGAATGGCTACACCTTC. Translating gives CASSIQGGPNGYTF.

J is TRBJ2-7 and V is TRBV21-1. TRBV21-1 is assigned pseudogene status. The CDR3 spans 15 residues. The CDR3 spells CASSSDGGIAYEQYF. The CDR3, as DNA: TGTGCCAGCAGCTCAGATGGGGGAATAGCGTACGAGCAGTACTTC.

This rearrangement joins TRBV19 to TRBJ1-4; D unclear. Germline-derived CDR1 and CDR2 are LNHDA and SQIVND (reference sequence). V was pared by 5 bases and J by 5 bases, with 12 bases between. The CDR3 runs 14 residues. Here the CDR3 reads CASSLLAENEKLFF. The CDR3 DNA reads as TGTGCCAGTAGTCTCCTAGCCGAGAATGAAAAACTGTTTTTT.

The chain is built from TRBV7-9 and TRBJ1-1, with D hard to call. The CDR3 runs to 13 residues. V shed 7 bases and J shed 1 base, with 10 bases lying between them. The V gene's germline CDR1 is SEHNR and CDR2 FQNEAQ (reference sequence). This CDR3 reads CASILTGNTEAFF. The CDR3, as DNA: TGTGCCAGCATCCTGACGGGGAACACTGAAGCTTTCTTT.

CDR3 region: CASSLKDGESRAGNTIYF. CDR3 coding DNA: TGCGCCAGCAGCTTGAAAGACGGGGAGTCGAGGGCTGGAAACACCATATATTTT. The chain is built from TRBV5-1 and TRBJ1-3, with D uncertain. The V gene lost 1 base and the J gene lost 2 bases, with 19 bases spanning the gap. There are 18 residues in the CDR3. Germline CDR1 is SGHRS and CDR2 is YFSETQ.